This TCR beta chain was sequenced during a study of T cell responses to AZD1222 COVID-19 vaccine. CDR1 is LNHNV and CDR2 is YYDKDF in the germline V gene (reference sequence). CDR3 size: 17 residues. V trimming: 2 bases; J trimming: 3 bases; junction bases outside the gene matches: 6. Doses given second, at about 4 or about 12 weeks, were pooled. Some clones are missing from TCRdb's copy, which holds only in-frame ones; the method was immunoSEQ multiplex PCR. The data contain about 120,000 clones, about nine tenths of them singletons. Whole-study findings and limits: The study sampled repertoires only after the peak T cell response. Donors were mostly white British, more females; clonal diversity possibly underestimated.

With regard to this clone: Its target is not known.

The rearrangement joins TRBV15 to TRBJ2-3; 12 bases line up with TRBD2. The starting material was peripheral blood, obtained 28 days after the second AZD1222 dose. The clonotype comes from an adult who received the AZD1222 COVID-19 vaccine. The CDR3 DNA follows: TGTGCCACCAGCAGAACCCTAGCGGGGGGGCCGACAGATACGCAGTATTTT. Translating gives CATSRTLAGGPTDTQYF.